These 22 T cell receptor beta chains originate from one sample sequenced in a study of long-term antiretroviral therapy in people with HIV. With survey level as its setting, the immunoSEQ assay was v3.0. Repertoires were generated with immunoSEQ multiplex PCR, while TCRdb's copy carries only in-frame clones and drops some. Counted here are tens of thousands of clones, about 90% occurring once; the ten biggest clones make up about 0.93%. The sample in question was unsorted PBMCs, obtained 2 years after starting antiretroviral therapy. The receptors originated from a man between 50 and 59 years old with HIV.

This chain uses TRBV9 with TRBJ1-4; D is unresolved. The CDR3 extends over 15 amino acids. Germline values: CDR1 SGDLS, CDR2 YYNGEE. Trimming removed 0 bases at V and 0 bases at J, with 6 bases between. The CDR3 here is CASSVEAATNEKLFF. DNA of the CDR3: TGTGCCAGCAGCGTAGAAGCTGCAACTAATGAAAAACTGTTTTTT.

The J gene is TRBJ1-4, the V gene TRBV4-1, with TRBD1 identical over 11 bases. In germline, CDR1 is MGHRA, CDR2 YSYEKL. CDR3 length equals 18 residues. V lost 0 bases and J lost 8; bases outside the gene matches: 11. The CDR3, as DNA: TGCGCCAGCAGCCAAGAGCCAACGGACAGGGGGCTAGGAGAAAAACTGTTTTTT. It encodes CASSQEPTDRGLGEKLFF.

The DNA of the CDR3 is TGTGCCAGCTCACGGGACAGCCTAAATAGCAATGAGCAGTTCTTC. Residues: CASSRDSLNSNEQFF. The chain has TRBV18 and TRBJ2-1, with 7 nucleotides matching TRBD1. The trim removed 4 bases at V and 6 bases at J, leaving 9 bases unmatched. CDR1 and CDR2 from the germline V gene are KGHSH and LQKENI. This CDR3 has 15 residues. Filled out from reference TRBV18 and TRBJ2-1, the complete variable domain reads NAGVMQNPRHLVRRRGQEARLRCSPMKGHSHVYWYRQLPEEGLKFMVYLQKENIIDESGMPKERFSAEFPKEGPSILRIQQVVRGDSAAYFCASSRDSLNSNEQFFGPGTRLTVL.

This chain links TRBV27 with TRBJ1-2; possible D gene TRBD1, 6 bases. Trimming removed 4 bases from V and 7 bases from J, with 25 bases in between. This CDR3 is 17 amino acids long. Germline lookup yields CDR1 MNHEY and CDR2 SMNVEV (reference sequence). CDR3 bases: TGTGCCAGCAGTTCCCCCTTCGGGGGGCGATTAAGTGGTGGCTACACCTTC. It specifies CASSSPFGGRLSGGYTF.

The chain recombines TRBV7-6 with TRBJ1-4, with TRBD1 identical over 7 bases. This CDR3 region has 15 residues. Germline CDR1 reads SGHVS; CDR2 reads FNYEAQ. J was trimmed by 1 base and V by 5 bases; bases with no gene match: 4. This CDR3 reads CASSRDSQTNEKLFF. In DNA, the CDR3 is TGTGCCAGCAGCCGGGACAGTCAAACTAATGAAAAACTGTTTTTT.

The CDR3 here is CASSAAKGVVTEAFF. The CDR3 nucleotides are TGTGCCAGCAGTGCGGCAAAGGGAGTAGTCACTGAAGCTTTCTTT. The V and J genes are TRBV2 and TRBJ1-1; D is unresolved. The CDR3 runs to 15 residues. CDR1 and CDR2 from the germline V gene are SNHLY and FYNNEI. V was shortened by 4 bases and J by 4 bases, with 16 bases between the two germline ends.

The CDR3 here is CASSQSPLNTEAFF. In DNA, the CDR3 is TGCGCCAGCAGCCAATCACCCCTCAACACTGAAGCTTTCTTT. The rearrangement joins TRBV4-3 to TRBJ1-1; no definite D call. V gave up 2 bases and J gave up 2 bases, with 9 bases separating them. This CDR3 is 14 amino acids long. The germline CDR1 and CDR2 sequences are LGHNA and YSLEER.

This clone occurred once. The chain joins TRBV18 to TRBJ2-1; 7 bases align to TRBD1. Trimming took 1 base from V and 2 from J; bases not matched to a gene: 2. There are 15 residues in the CDR3. The V gene's germline CDR1 is KGHSH and CDR2 LQKENI. CDR3 bases: TGTGCCAGCTCACCACTGACAGGGACCTACAATGAGCAGTTCTTC. This sequence encodes CASSPLTGTYNEQFF.

In its sample, this clone was seen once. The rearrangement joins TRBV6-6 to TRBJ1-3; the D gene is possibly TRBD1 (5 bases). The CDR3 runs to 15 residues. The V end lost 1 base, the J end lost 2 bases, and 9 bases lay between the germline ends. Germline values: CDR1 MNHNY, CDR2 SVGAGI (reference sequence). The CDR3 loop reads CASSYFSGPGNTIYF. DNA for the CDR3: TGTGCCAGCAGTTACTTCTCAGGGCCTGGAAACACCATATATTTT.

This clone was recorded once. This chain connects TRBV27 to TRBJ1-1; no reliable D call. CDR3 length: 14 residues. With 6 bases removed from V and 1 base from J, the gap between germline ends came to 12 bases. The germline CDR1 and CDR2 sequences are MNHEY and SMNVEV (reference sequence). CDR3 region: CASRPAPWNTEAFF. As DNA, the CDR3 is TGTGCCAGCAGACCGGCCCCTTGGAACACTGAAGCTTTCTTT.

CDR3 in amino acids: CASSARLAGSSYNEQFF. CDR3 bases: TGTGCCAGCAGTGCCCGACTAGCGGGGAGCTCCTACAATGAGCAGTTCTTC. The chain has TRBV6-1 and TRBJ2-1; 11 bases fit TRBD2. The trim removed 4 bases at V and 0 bases at J, leaving 5 bases unmatched. This CDR3 contains 17 residues. Per the germline V gene, CDR1 is MNHNS and CDR2 is SASEGT.

The chain joins TRBV11-2 to TRBJ2-5; the match to TRBD2 covers 10 bases. J lost 1 base, V lost 2 bases, and 4 bases had no gene match. Per germline, CDR1 SGHAT and CDR2 FQNNGV. CDR3 length: 16 residues. The CDR3 protein is CASSLILAGLQETQYF. Written as DNA, the CDR3 is TGTGCCAGCAGCTTAATACTAGCGGGGCTCCAAGAGACCCAGTACTTC.

The V and J genes are TRBV7-8 and TRBJ2-1; 9 nucleotides agree with TRBD1. The CDR3 length is 17 residues. Trimming removed 3 bases from V and 2 bases from J; junction bases left unmatched: 8. Germline V gene sequence: CDR1 SGHVS, CDR2 FQNEAQ. CDR3 coding DNA: TGTGCCAGCAGCTTTACTTCTTGGGACAGGGCCTACAATGAGCAGTTCTTC. Translation: CASSFTSWDRAYNEQFF.

This chain links TRBV6-1 with TRBJ1-2; D remains unclear. Germline CDR1 MNHNS, CDR2 SASEGT. The length of the CDR3 is 15 residues. Trimming left V 5 bases short and J 3 bases short, with 16 bases between. The CDR3: CASSKSRAQDYGYTF. DNA for the CDR3: TGTGCCAGCAGTAAATCGAGGGCCCAGGACTATGGCTACACCTTC.

The V and J genes are TRBV4-3 and TRBJ1-2; D perhaps matches TRBD1 (5 bases). Trimming took off 3 bases at V and 3 bases at J, with 11 bases between the two ends. Per germline, CDR1 LGHNA and CDR2 YSLEER. The CDR3 consists of 14 residues. Here the CDR3 DNA reads TGCGCCAGCAGCCAGGGACCTAATTACTATGGCTACACCTTC. Translating gives CASSQGPNYYGYTF.

The genes are TRBV7-2 and TRBJ1-2; 10 nucleotides align to TRBD1. The CDR3 length is 16 residues. V trimming: 5 bases; J trimming: 5 bases; junction bases outside the gene matches: 11. Looked up from germline, CDR1 is SGHTA and CDR2 is FQGNSA. The CDR3 loop is CASSLTPGTGAYGYTF. The CDR3 nucleotides read TGTGCCAGCAGCCTAACGCCCGGGACAGGGGCTTATGGCTACACCTTC. The whole variable domain, filled in from reference TRBV7-2 and TRBJ1-2, reads GAGVSQSPSNKVTEKGKDVELRCDPISGHTALYWYRQSLGQGLEFLIYFQGNSAPDKSGLPSDRFSAERTGGSVSTLTIQRTQQEDSAVYLCASSLTPGTGAYGYTFGSGTRLTVV.

The chain recombines TRBV27 with TRBJ2-7; a possible D gene is TRBD2 (6 bases). Germline V gene sequence: CDR1 MNHEY, CDR2 SMNVEV (reference sequence). V was trimmed by 4 bases and J by 7 bases, leaving 14 bases between them. The CDR3 totals 13 residues. The CDR3 nucleotides read TGTGCCAGCAGTTACGGGATGGGGAGGGAGCAGTACTTC. It is translated as CASSYGMGREQYF.

The chain uses TRBV2 and TRBJ2-2, with a possible D match to TRBD1 (5 bases). CDR1 and CDR2 from the germline V gene are SNHLY and FYNNEI. The CDR3 covers 16 residues. Trimming cost V 3 bases and J 5 bases, with 16 bases left between them. CDR3 nucleotides: TGTGCCAGCAGTGATGACGCAGGGTTCGGAACCGGGGAGCTGTTTTTT. It yields the protein CASSDDAGFGTGELFF.

This clone was seen a single time. The rearrangement links TRBV5-5 to TRBJ1-2; no clear D gene. This CDR3 region has 14 residues. The V end was cut by 4 bases, the J end by 0 bases, with 10 bases between. In germline, CDR1 is SGHKS, CDR2 YYEKEE (reference sequence). CDR3 protein: CASSASSPNYGYTF. In nucleotides, the CDR3 is TGTGCCAGCAGCGCGAGCTCCCCTAACTATGGCTACACCTTC. Complete variable domain (other parts from reference TRBV5-5 and TRBJ1-2): DAGVTQSPTHLIKTRGQQVTLRCSPISGHKSVSWYQQVLGQGPQFIFQYYEKEERGRGNFPDRFSARQFPNYSSELNVNALLLGDSALYLCASSASSPNYGYTFGSGTRLTVV.

The rearrangement uses TRBV19 and TRBJ2-1; 8 positions agree with TRBD2. The CDR3 contains 16 residues. The V segment lost 5 bases and the J segment 6 bases; nucleotides outside the gene matches: 12. Germline V gene lookup returns CDR1 LNHDA and CDR2 SQIVND (reference sequence). This CDR3 is CASSARVLAGRNEQFF. Here the CDR3 DNA reads TGTGCCAGTAGTGCCCGGGTGCTAGCGGGCCGCAATGAGCAGTTCTTC.

In this sample, this clone turned up once. The chain joins TRBV5-1 to TRBJ2-4; D might be TRBD1 (5 bases). This CDR3 spans 14 amino acids. V lost 0 bases and J lost 8, with 12 bases in between. From germline, CDR1 is SGHRS and CDR2 YFSETQ. This CDR3 is CASSLAKGLDIQYF. CDR3 DNA: TGCGCCAGCAGCTTGGCCAAGGGGTTGGACATTCAGTACTTC.

V is TRBV6-4 and J is TRBJ1-1, with unresolved D. This CDR3 has 13 amino acids. Trimming took off 3 bases at V and 2 bases at J, with 7 bases between the two ends. Per the germline V gene, CDR1 is MRHNA and CDR2 is SNTAGT. The CDR3: CASSETPNTEAFF. For the CDR3, the DNA is TGTGCCAGCAGTGAGACGCCAAACACTGAAGCTTTCTTT.